A selection of T cell receptor beta chains follows, all from one sample in a study of beta chain features in type 1 diabetes. Sequenced by immunoSEQ multiplex PCR; TCRdb stores in-frame clones only, minus some. The repertoire holds around 710,000 clones, with roughly 12% as singletons. Sequenced sample: naive CD4+ T cells from blood. These receptors were taken from a man aged 25-40 years with type 1 diabetes. Each CDR3 is given with its conserved first and last residue. The D gene is left open where the match is weak. For some rows the clone size is stated as once, few or many, or as a class when expanded; others skip it.

clone_size,v_call,j_call,d_call,cdr3_nt,cdr3_aa
few,TRBV7-2,TRBJ2-5,TRBD1,TGTGCCAGCAGCTTATCAGGGGGCGCGGAGACCCAGTACTTC,CASSLSGGAETQYF
.,TRBV19,TRBJ1-6,.,TGTGCCACAGGGGAGGGGGATTCACCCCTCCACTTT,CATGEGDSPLHF
.,TRBV11-2,TRBJ2-1,.,TGTGCCAGCAGCTTAGATTCCCCAGGGGAGCAGTTCTTC,CASSLDSPGEQFF
few,TRBV5-1,TRBJ2-1,.,TGCGCCAGCAGCTTGGCTACGGGGGCTCATGACAATGAGCAGTTCTTC,CASSLATGAHDNEQFF
.,TRBV7-2,TRBJ2-3,.,TGTGCCAGCAGCTTAGCGGGGGGGCGCGATACGCAGTATTTT,CASSLAGGRDTQYF
.,TRBV29-1,TRBJ1-2,TRBD1,TGCAGCGCCTCGGACAGGAGGTCTGATGGCTACACCTTC,CSASDRRSDGYTF
.,TRBV27,TRBJ1-2,.,TGTGCCAGCAGTTCCCGAACTGATGGGAAACCCTATGGCTACACCTTC,CASSSRTDGKPYGYTF
few,TRBV7-9,TRBJ2-6,.,TGTGCCAGCAGCTTAGCTGGCAGGGTGGGGTCCTCTGGGGCCAACGTCCTGACTTTC,CASSLAGRVGSSGANVLTF
.,TRBV10-3,TRBJ2-1,.,TGTGCCATCGGGGGGACAAACAATGAGCAGTTCTTC,CAIGGTNNEQFF
once,TRBV5-1,TRBJ2-3,.,TGCGCCAGCGGCCGGCTACCCCTTCTAGATACGCAGTATTTT,CASGRLPLLDTQYF
.,TRBV4-3,TRBJ1-4,.,TGCGCCAGCAGCCAAGACAGGGGAGCTAATGAAAAACTGTTTTTT,CASSQDRGANEKLFF
.,TRBV7-2,TRBJ1-5,.,TGTGCCAGCAGCTTAGTAGGGACCGGGGCATTTAATCAGCCCCAGCATTTT,CASSLVGTGAFNQPQHF
few,TRBV7-2,TRBJ1-5,.,TGTGCCAGCAGCCTAGGGGAAAGAGGTAGCAATCAGCCCCAGCATTTT,CASSLGERGSNQPQHF
few,TRBV7-9,TRBJ2-1,.,TGTGCCAGCAGCTCGACCCGGGACGTCAATGAGCAGTTCTTC,CASSSTRDVNEQFF
few,TRBV7-2,TRBJ2-5,.,TGTGCCAGCAGTTTTCTTATCCCGGGACAAAATCCAGAGACCCAGTACTTC,CASSFLIPGQNPETQYF
.,TRBV10-3,TRBJ2-4,.,TGTGCCATCAGTGAGTCATCACTGTCGAACATTCAGTACTTC,CAISESSLSNIQYF
few,TRBV19,TRBJ2-5,.,TGTGCCAGTAGTATGCGGGAGACCCAGTACTTC,CASSMRETQYF
few,TRBV11-2,TRBJ2-3,.,TGTGCCAGCAGCTTAGCTTACGGACTGGGGGTATTT,CASSLAYGLGVF
.,TRBV6-5,TRBJ1-2,.,TGTGCCAGCAGTTACACCGGGGCCACTAACTATGGCTACACCTTC,CASSYTGATNYGYTF
few,TRBV4-3,TRBJ1-2,.,TGCGCCAGCAGCCAAGATAGACCAGGGAGAGATGGCTACACCTTC,CASSQDRPGRDGYTF
few,TRBV30,TRBJ2-3,.,TGTGCCTGGAGCACATTGGATACGCAGTATTTT,CAWSTLDTQYF
.,TRBV30,TRBJ1-2,TRBD1,TGTGCCTGGAGTGAGACAGGGAACTATGGCTACACCTTC,CAWSETGNYGYTF
.,TRBV5-1,TRBJ2-2,.,TGCGCCAGCAGCTTTCGGGCAGTGAGCAACACCGGGGAGCTGTTTTTT,CASSFRAVSNTGELFF
few,TRBV2,TRBJ1-2,.,TGTGCCAGCAGTGTCAGGGCTGGCTACACCTTC,CASSVRAGYTF
.,TRBV6-5,TRBJ1-3,.,TGTGCCACCGGACGGCCGAGCTCTGGAAACACCATATATTTT,CATGRPSSGNTIYF
.,TRBV13,TRBJ2-4,.,TGTGCCAGCAGCTTAGGGCCCCCAGGTGGCATTCAGTACTTC,CASSLGPPGGIQYF
few,TRBV9,TRBJ2-5,.,TGTGCCAGCAGCGTAGGTCCGGAGAGCGAAGAGACCCAGTACTTC,CASSVGPESEETQYF
few,TRBV27,TRBJ2-7,.,TGTGCCAGCAGCTCCTTCCTTTTCAGGGTGGACAACGAGCAGTACTTC,CASSSFLFRVDNEQYF
.,TRBV4-1,TRBJ2-5,TRBD1,TGCGCCAGCAGCCAAGATGGGGAGGACAGGGCCCTGAGAACCCAGTACTTC,CASSQDGEDRALRTQYF
few,TRBV25-1,TRBJ1-6,.,TGTGCCAGCAGTGAGATGGGTAATTCACCCCTCCACTTT,CASSEMGNSPLHF
.,TRBV4-3,TRBJ2-7,.,TGCGCCAGCAGCCAAGGGCTAACGGGGTATTCCTACGAGCAGTACTTC,CASSQGLTGYSYEQYF
.,TRBV6-5,TRBJ2-1,TRBD2,TGTGCCAGCAGTTACTCGCTAGCGGGGGGGCATGAGCAGTTCTTC,CASSYSLAGGHEQFF
few,TRBV14,TRBJ2-1,TRBD1,TGTGCCAGCAGCCTACAGGGGTTTACCTACAATGAGCAGTTCTTC,CASSLQGFTYNEQFF
.,TRBV15,TRBJ1-2,.,TGTGCCACCAGCAGAGGACCCCAGGGCCCCATAACCTTC,CATSRGPQGPITF
few,TRBV7-9,TRBJ1-2,.,TGTGCCAGCAGCCCCACCGGGGGGGGCTATGGCTACACCTTC,CASSPTGGGYGYTF
few,TRBV4-2,TRBJ2-1,.,TGTGCCAGCAGCCAAGGGACGTCGAGGAGCTCCTACAATGAGCAGTTCTTC,CASSQGTSRSSYNEQFF
.,TRBV6-5,TRBJ2-5,.,TGTGCCAGCAGCCCCGGGACCTACCAAGAGACCCAGTACTTC,CASSPGTYQETQYF
few,TRBV11-1,TRBJ2-5,TRBD1,TGTGCCAGCAGCTTAGGACAGGGGGCCCACTTC,CASSLGQGAHF
few,TRBV14,TRBJ1-1,.,TGTGCCAGCAGCCAGAGGAGAAGCCGGCACACTGAAGCTTTCTTT,CASSQRRSRHTEAFF
.,TRBV10-3,TRBJ2-1,TRBD2,TGTGCCATCACACTCGGGACTAGCGGGGGAAATGAGCAGTTCTTC,CAITLGTSGGNEQFF
.,TRBV2,TRBJ2-3,TRBD1,TGTGCCGGCAGTGCGGGGACAGGGGATGTGTCAGATACGCAGTATTTT,CAGSAGTGDVSDTQYF
few,TRBV7-2,TRBJ2-1,.,TGTGCCAGCAAGGAATATATTATCGATGAGCAGTTCTTC,CASKEYIIDEQFF
few,TRBV15,TRBJ2-1,TRBD1,TGTGCCACCAGCAGAGCGAGGGGGCACTACAATGAGCAGTTCTTC,CATSRARGHYNEQFF
few,TRBV2,TRBJ2-1,TRBD2,TGTGCCAGCAGTGCACGACTTAGCGGGAAGCAGTTCTTC,CASSARLSGKQFF
.,TRBV4-2,TRBJ2-3,.,TGTGCCAGCAGCCAAGCACCTTTAGAGGCTGGCACAGATACGCAGTATTTT,CASSQAPLEAGTDTQYF
few,TRBV7-2,TRBJ1-4,TRBD1,TGTGCCAGCAGCCGACAGGGATCGAGTGAAAAACTGTTTTTT,CASSRQGSSEKLFF
.,TRBV5-1,TRBJ2-3,.,TGCGCCAGCAGCTTGGTAGCAAGACCTAGCACAGATACGCAGTATTTT,CASSLVARPSTDTQYF
few,TRBV18,TRBJ1-5,.,TGTGCCAGCTCACCCTCTAGGGGGGGCAATCAGCCCCAGCATTTT,CASSPSRGGNQPQHF